Listed here are 5 T cell receptor beta chains from one sample, sequenced in a study of vaccination and CD4 T cells after COVID-19. Sequenced with the Oncomine TCR Beta short-read assay was DNA taken from cultured CD4+ T cells. TCRdb independently ran MiXCR on the PCR reads; one entry per CDR3 protein. This sample has over 10,000 distinct CDR3 sequences, with just under 75% found just once. The treatment was: roughly 10-day PBMC culture with coronavirus spike peptide pools or control peptides (ViraFEST assay). No cognate antigen is known for these TCRs. Sequences were obtained from CD4+ T cells from blood, cultured in vitro. These receptor sequences come from a human donor who had recovered from COVID-19.

The CDR3 bases are TGTGCCAGCAGTTACGACAGGGTTAATGGTCAGCCCCAGCATTTT. Amino acids: CASSYDRVNGQPQHF. The V gene is TRBV6-2 or TRBV6-3, the J gene TRBJ1-5; 7 bases are a match to TRBD1. This CDR3 has 15 amino acids. The ends lost 2 bases at V and 6 bases at J; junction bases unmatched: 7. The germline V gene encodes CDR1 MNHEY and CDR2 SVGEGT.

This clonotype was recorded a few times. The V call is TRBV28, the J call TRBJ1-2, with 8 positions matching TRBD1. The CDR3 is 15 amino acids. Germline V gives CDR1 MDHEN, CDR2 SYDVKM. As DNA, the CDR3 is TGTGCTACGCAAGAAGCAGGGGGCGCAGGTTATGGCTACACCTTC. Protein sequence: CATQEAGGAGYGYTF.

This chain links TRBV4-3 with TRBJ1-2, with no clear D. Germline assignment: CDR1 LGHNA and CDR2 YSLEER. V was trimmed by 0 bases and J by 0 bases, leaving 14 bases between them. The CDR3 spans 17 residues. The CDR3 is CASSQDRVTAANYGYTF. The CDR3, as DNA: TGCGCCAGCAGCCAAGATAGAGTAACAGCAGCTAACTATGGCTACACCTTC.

The gene calls are TRBV24-1 and TRBJ1-5; D ambiguous. Trimming removed 4 bases at V and 3 bases at J, with 3 bases between. CDR1 is KGHDR, CDR2 SFDVKD, per germline. The CDR3 is made up of 12 amino acids. Here the CDR3 DNA reads TGTGCCACCAGTGACCTCAATCAGCCCCAGCATTTT. Its protein product is CATSDLNQPQHF.

This chain connects TRBV4-3 to TRBJ1-1, with 8 bases lining up with TRBD1. CDR1 LGHNA and CDR2 YSLEER come from the germline V gene. V was pared by 1 base and J by 0 bases, with 10 bases of the junction left unmatched. The CDR3 loop spans 18 amino acids. In DNA, the CDR3 is TGCGCCAGCAGCCAAGCCCAGGGGGCCGGTTCGGTGAACACTGAAGCTTTCTTT. This encodes CASSQAQGAGSVNTEAFF.